This T cell receptor (beta chain) was found in a study of T cells in Graves' hyperthyroidism and ophthalmopathy (dated by TCRdb to between 2018 and 2021). At the level of the whole study: Peripheral blood was collected at initial diagnosis, before any treatment. A discovery cohort of around 98 patients, 43 with Graves' ophthalmopathy and more than 55 with stable Graves' hyperthyroidism, was used to find distinguishing TCR V-J signatures. Whether ophthalmopathy could be predicted prospectively was tested in an independent validation cohort made up of under 20 hyperthyroidism patients plus 17 patients who later progressed to ophthalmopathy. The 100 or so discovery patients were randomly split 7:3 into training and test sets. In addition, the study compared T-cell repertoires in thyroid tissue and in blood from several Graves' hyperthyroidism patients. After blood sampling, hyperthyroidism patients were treated with methimazole at a starting dose of 30 mg daily, and ophthalmopathy patients were treated with high-dose intravenous methylprednisolone. According to the paper, TCR Vbeta CDR3 sequencing was carried out on more than 120 peripheral blood samples, which came from under 50 ophthalmopathy, around 74 hyperthyroidism and about 17 progressor patients. Results and caveats for the whole study, not just this receptor: Sample size was not statistically predetermined, and blinding of investigators to group allocation was not performed. A 13 V-J signature model separated ophthalmopathy from stable hyperthyroidism, with 87.88% sensitivity and 81% to 82% specificity in cross-validation and 80%/75% in testing. During validation, the model predicted progression to ophthalmopathy a median of around 7 months ahead of onset, with around 70% sensitivity and 72.22% specificity. Most expanded thyroid clonotypes (frequency above 0.001) were also detected in blood, suggesting blood repertoires may reflect thyroid immune responses.

The TCR beta CDR3 regions were amplified from the RNA transcripts. For the first round of RT-PCR on the TCR CDR3, the HTBI primer set was used together with the Qiagen OneStep RT-PCR kit. The libraries were constructed in a second round of multiplex PCR and then size-selected and purified. Paired-end sequencing of the libraries was performed with 100 bp reads on an Illumina HiSeq2000. Concerning the study's data processing: SOAPnuke was used to process the raw data, with reads discarded if the reads contained adapters or uncalled bases, had a mean Phred below 15, or lacked an exact constant-primer or identifier match. COPE v1.2.5 was used to merge high-quality paired reads, and clonotypes were defined as unique nucleotide sequences. Clonotypes were aligned to IMGT TRBV, TRBD and TRBJ reference segments using MiTCR v1.1. The analysis was restricted to V-J combinations with a frequency above 0.0001, which together covered roughly 99% of the repertoires. The TCS score was defined as the ratio of F50 (clonal expansion) to E x V (chaos), calculated using BLOSUM62-based TCRdist between CDR3 peptides within each V-J. Welch's t-statistics and random forest reduced fewer than 600 V-J features to 13, which were used in a naive Bayes classifier (R e1071). Clones were called with MiXCR by TCRdb after fastp trimmed the public reads at Q25, and only in-frame beta chains were retained. Every distinct CDR3 protein forms one entry, paired with its most common genes and DNA. The V and J calls were not made by the authors but by TCRdb's processing. The sample table records a few hundred thousand distinct CDR3 sequences; 14% to 15% of these occur just once. Clones ranked in the top ten supply 30% to 35% of the sample.

Stable Graves' hyperthyroidism was defined as the absence of progression to ophthalmopathy over 18 months of follow-up. Hyperthyroidism patients were aged 18 to 65 years and newly diagnosed, with disease duration of less than 2 months. Any patient with an uncontrolled infection, another autoimmune disease, pregnancy or lactation was excluded. Diagnoses were based on clinical symptoms, serum thyroxine and TRAb, thyroid ultrasound and orbital computed tomography. Ficoll-Paque density gradient centrifugation was used to isolate PBMCs from approximately 10 ml of fresh peripheral blood. Trizol reagent was used to extract total RNA, and RNA quality was then checked on an Agilent 2100 Bioanalyzer. This clonotype occurred a few times. Its binding antigen is unknown. No much larger clonotype is one base removed from it; base qualities were not supplied. The cysteine opens and the phenylalanine closes a CDR3 of 14 amino acids. Only the CDR3 portion is preserved as DNA: 42 bases, with reading frame beginning at the first base. V and J are truncated by 6 bases and 0 bases respectively, leaving an intervening sequence of 15 bases. From a lookup of the germline V gene (reference sequence), CDR1 and CDR2 are DFQATT and SNEGSKA.

The sample comprised blood. The receptor was isolated from a woman aged 25 to 39 with Graves' hyperthyroidism. The sequence links TRBV20-1 to TRBJ2-7; TRBD2 might be the D gene, on 5 matching bases. The CDR3 sequence is CSAHSQDFSYEQYF. The DNA sequence is given as TGCAGTGCCCACTCGCAGGACTTCTCCTACGAGCAGTACTTC.